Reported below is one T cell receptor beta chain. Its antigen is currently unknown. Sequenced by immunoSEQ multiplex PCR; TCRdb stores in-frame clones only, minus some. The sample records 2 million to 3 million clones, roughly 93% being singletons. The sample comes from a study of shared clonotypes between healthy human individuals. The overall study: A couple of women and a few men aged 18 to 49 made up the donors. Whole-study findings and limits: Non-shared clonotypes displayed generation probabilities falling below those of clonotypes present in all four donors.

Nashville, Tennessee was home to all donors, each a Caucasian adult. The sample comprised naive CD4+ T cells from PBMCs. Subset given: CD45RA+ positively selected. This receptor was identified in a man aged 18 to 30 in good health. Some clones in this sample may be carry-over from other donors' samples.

In DNA form, the CDR3 reads TGTGCCAGCAGCCACAGACAGACAACTAATGAAAAACTGTTTTTT. Residues: CASSHRQTTNEKLFF. This chain uses TRBV6-5 with TRBJ1-4, with a possible D match to TRBD1 (5 bases). CDR3 length: 15 amino acids. The germline V gene has CDR1 MNHEY and CDR2 SVGAGI. The V and J ends lost 6 bases and 0 bases respectively, with 11 bases between them.